This TCR beta chain is drawn from a study of regulatory T cells in long-lasting Graves disease. Both iRepertoire HTBI primers and Arm-PCR of CDR3 regions were used to build the TCR beta libraries. From the multiplex PCR reads, TCRdb called clonotypes with MiXCR, one entry per CDR3 protein. Among some 400,000 distinct CDR3 sequences listed, approximately 15% were seen once. This clonotype was observed a few times. What it recognizes is unknown. Regarding time point: newly diagnosed GD, antithyroid drugs for less than 3 months. PBMC RNA served as the TCR library source. Germline V lookup: CDR1 SGHDN, CDR2 FVKESK. The CDR3 loop spans 12 amino acids. V was shortened by 7 bases and J by 4 bases, with 10 bases between the two germline ends. The study's findings and limits: New patients shared some 980 public clonotypes, and persistent patients shared more, with under 3,500.

This same sample was also part of a study on T cells in Graves' hyperthyroidism and ophthalmopathy.

J is TRBJ2-5 and V is TRBV14; no clear D gene. The clonotype comes from a woman aged 25 to 39 with Graves disease. The starting material was peripheral blood mononuclear cells (PBMCs), obtained at new diagnosis, from a patient treated with antithyroid drugs. The CDR3 spells CASNWGRETQYF. The CDR3 bases are TGTGCCAGCAATTGGGGTCGAGAGACCCAGTACTTC.